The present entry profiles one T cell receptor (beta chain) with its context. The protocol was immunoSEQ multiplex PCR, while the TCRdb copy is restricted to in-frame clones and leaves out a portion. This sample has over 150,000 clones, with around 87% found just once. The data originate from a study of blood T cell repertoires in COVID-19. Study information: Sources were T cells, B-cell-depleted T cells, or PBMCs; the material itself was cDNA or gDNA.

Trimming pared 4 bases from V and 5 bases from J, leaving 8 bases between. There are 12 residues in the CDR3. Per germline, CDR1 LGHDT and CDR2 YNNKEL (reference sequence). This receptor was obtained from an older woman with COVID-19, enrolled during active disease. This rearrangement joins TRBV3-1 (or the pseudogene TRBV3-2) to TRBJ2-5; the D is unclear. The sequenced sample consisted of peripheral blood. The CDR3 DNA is TGTGCCAGCAGCCTCTTCGGTGAGACCCAGTACTTC. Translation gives CASSLFGETQYF.